Reported below is one T cell receptor beta chain. V shed 5 bases and J 2 bases; nucleotides not matched to a gene: 14. The V gene's germline CDR1 is SGHAT and CDR2 FQNNGV. This CDR3 contains 18 residues. This sample was included in a study of PD-L1 blockade in urothelial cancer. Study information: Dosed intravenously at 1,200 mg every 3 weeks, atezolizumab was initiated by patients in the mid-2010s.

Clones were read by immunoSEQ multiplex PCR, and TCRdb kept only the in-frame ones, dropping some. The sample gives fewer than 60,000 clones, 85% of which show up once; 15% to 19% is in the top ten. Noted time point: pretreatment peripheral blood. Sequenced material: PBMCs, taken around atezolizumab (anti-PD-L1) treatment. The sequence derives from a man in his sixties or seventies with urothelial cancer. The chain combines TRBV11-2 with TRBJ1-3, with 8 bases lining up with TRBD1. The CDR3 region is CASSNLRTGPTTGNTIYF. CDR3 coding DNA: TGTGCCAGCAGCAACCTTCGGACAGGGCCCACTACTGGAAACACCATATATTTT.